Presented here are 23 T cell receptor beta chains from one specimen sequenced in a study of multiple sclerosis patients with progressive multifocal leukoencephalopathy. Using immunoSEQ multiplex PCR, the repertoire was profiled, and TCRdb retains in-frame clones only, with some absent. Among about 30,000 clones listed, around 92% were seen once. Time point noted: five to six months of natalizumab therapy. The sample consisted of PBMCs, taken from a patient treated with natalizumab. The source is a human donor with multiple sclerosis.

This clone has more than one count but fewer than ten. The chain uses TRBV7-9 and TRBJ2-7; tentatively, D is TRBD2 (6 bases). V lost 1 base, J lost 6 bases, and 10 bases lay in between. This CDR3 is 13 amino acids long. Germline V gives CDR1 SEHNR, CDR2 FQNEAQ (reference sequence). This CDR3 reads CASSLVEGGEQYF. CDR3 nucleotides: TGTGCCAGCAGCTTAGTGGAGGGAGGCGAGCAGTACTTC.

In nucleotides, the CDR3 is TGTGCCAGTAGTGTCCGTCAGGGGACGAGTGGCTACACCTTC. Amino acid sequence: CASSVRQGTSGYTF. The V gene is TRBV19, the J gene TRBJ1-2; weak D call: TRBD1 (6 bases). CDR1 is LNHDA, CDR2 SQIVND, per germline (reference sequence). This CDR3 contains 14 residues. With 5 bases removed from V and 7 bases from J, the gap between germline ends came to 17 bases.

The chain carries TRBV7-2 and TRBJ2-3; TRBD2 aligns across 16 bases. This CDR3 is 19 amino acids long. Per germline, CDR1 SGHTA and CDR2 FQGNSA. The J segment lost 0 bases and the V segment lost 5 bases, leaving 8 bases of the junction unmatched. The CDR3 DNA reads TGTGCCAGCAGCGTCTACGGGACTAGCGGGAGGGCTAGCACAGATACGCAGTATTTT. Translation gives CASSVYGTSGRASTDTQYF.

The chain carries TRBV4-3 and TRBJ1-1, with 10 positions matching TRBD1. The CDR3 loop spans 14 amino acids. Unmatched junction bases numbered 8, after V lost 2 bases and J lost 11 bases. Germline V gene sequence: CDR1 LGHNA, CDR2 YSLEER. CDR3 nucleotides: TGCGCCAGCAGCCAAACCCGGGACAGGGGCAATGCTTTCTTT. Residues: CASSQTRDRGNAFF.

The J gene is TRBJ2-1, the V gene TRBV27, with 10 bases identical to TRBD2. V lost 6 bases to trimming and J lost 10 bases; unmatched junction nucleotides: 9. Per the germline V gene, CDR1 is MNHEY and CDR2 is SMNVEV (reference sequence). This CDR3 is 14 amino acids long. CDR3 amino acids: CASRASGSKWEQFF. In nucleotides, the CDR3 is TGTGCCAGCAGGGCTAGCGGGAGTAAGTGGGAGCAGTTCTTC.

Notes on this clone: Within the sample, other DNA sequences also encode this same CDR3. The V gene is TRBV21-1, the J gene TRBJ1-1; the table's TRBD1 call for D was not verified on the DNA. TRBV21-1 is a documented pseudogene. The CDR3 totals 17 residues. The CDR3 region is CASSKGGGTGIDTEAFF. The CDR3 region has the DNA TGTGCCAGCAGCAAAGGAGGCGGGACAGGGATCGACACTGAAGCTTTCTTT.

This clone was detected only once. The V gene is TRBV29-1, the J gene TRBJ1-1; no definite D call. CDR3 length: 13 amino acids. Germline V gene sequence: CDR1 SQVTM, CDR2 ANQGSEA. Trimming removed 2 bases from V and 0 bases from J, with 7 bases in between. CDR3 residues: CSVEQRMNTEAFF. In DNA form, the CDR3 reads TGCAGCGTTGAACAACGCATGAACACTGAAGCTTTCTTT.

The chain uses TRBV5-1 and TRBJ1-1; the D gene is possibly TRBD1 (5 bases). V was clipped by 2 bases and J by 0 bases, with 8 bases between them. CDR3 length: 14 residues. Per germline, CDR1 SGHRS and CDR2 YFSETQ. CDR3 in amino acids: CASSFSGMNTEAFF. In DNA form, the CDR3 reads TGCGCCAGCAGCTTTTCAGGGATGAACACTGAAGCTTTCTTT.

V is TRBV18 and J is TRBJ2-6, with D tentatively TRBD2 (5 bases). The CDR3 consists of 19 residues. Trimming took 5 bases from V and 0 from J, leaving 20 bases between them. Germline V CDR1 and CDR2: KGHSH, LQKENI. CDR3 nucleotide sequence: TGTGCCAGCTCATTACAGACCAGGACTCCTTCCTCTGGGGCCAACGTCCTGACTTTC. Translated, it gives CASSLQTRTPSSGANVLTF.

This clone was detected only once. Other DNA sequences in this sample translate to the same CDR3. V and J are TRBV4-3 and TRBJ2-3, with 7 nucleotides matching TRBD2. There are 18 residues in the CDR3. Trimming removed 3 bases from V and 2 bases from J; junction bases left unmatched: 14. The germline V gene has CDR1 LGHNA and CDR2 YSLEER. The CDR3 DNA sequence: TGCGCCAGCAGCCAGAGTTCAGAAGCGGGGCGACTCACAGATACGCAGTATTTT. Encoded protein: CASSQSSEAGRLTDTQYF.

CDR3 sequence: CASSWTHSYEQYF. The CDR3 DNA reads as TGTGCCAGTAGCTGGACTCACTCCTACGAGCAGTACTTC. The V gene is TRBV19, the J gene TRBJ2-7, with D possibly matching TRBD2 (5 bases). Germline V gene lookup returns CDR1 LNHDA and CDR2 SQIVND (reference sequence). V dropped 6 bases and J dropped 0 bases, with 9 bases sitting between them. The CDR3 runs to 13 residues.

This clone was observed a few times. Distinct nucleotide sequences in the sample also encode this CDR3. The gene calls are TRBV2 and TRBJ1-1, with 8 bases aligning to TRBD1. This CDR3 region has 14 residues. The germline CDR1 and CDR2 sequences are SNHLY and FYNNEI. With 3 bases clipped from V and 6 bases from J, the junction kept 6 bases outside the gene matches. CDR3 region: CASSDQGAKPEAFF. CDR3 sequence (DNA): TGTGCCAGCAGTGACCAGGGGGCTAAACCTGAAGCTTTCTTT.

The chain recombines TRBV27 with TRBJ1-2, with TRBD1 matching over 8 bases. After removal of 2 bases from V and 4 bases from J, the junction contained 6 bases not matched to a gene. The germline V gene has CDR1 MNHEY and CDR2 SMNVEV (reference sequence). The CDR3 has 15 amino acids. The CDR3 protein is CASSLDDRGIYGYTF. DNA of the CDR3: TGTGCCAGCAGTTTAGACGACAGGGGAATCTATGGCTACACCTTC.

The chain carries TRBV6-5 and TRBJ1-2; 8 bases fit TRBD1. Germline assignment: CDR1 MNHEY and CDR2 SVGAGI. The CDR3 spans 15 residues. Trimming took 4 bases from V and 6 from J; bases not matched to a gene: 10. CDR3: CASSFRGQGAHGYTF. The CDR3 DNA reads TGTGCCAGCAGTTTCCGGGGCCAGGGGGCCCATGGCTACACCTTC.

The chain employs TRBV13 and TRBJ1-1; D gene uncertain. The germline CDR1 and CDR2 sequences are PRHDT and FYEKMQ (reference sequence). V lost 0 bases to trimming and J lost 3 bases, with 5 bases between them. The CDR3 covers 13 residues. The chain's CDR3 is CASSLGRDTEAFF. CDR3 nucleotide sequence: TGTGCCAGCAGCTTAGGGAGGGACACTGAAGCTTTCTTT.

V usage is TRBV2 and J usage is TRBJ2-4, with 10 positions matching TRBD2. This CDR3 spans 16 amino acids. The germline CDR1 and CDR2 sequences are SNHLY and FYNNEI. J lost 6 bases, V lost 6 bases, and 11 bases had no gene match. The CDR3: CASRGASGSSGNIQYF. The CDR3 nucleotides are TGTGCCAGCAGGGGTGCTAGCGGGAGTTCGGGAAACATTCAGTACTTC.

The V gene is TRBV12-5, the J gene TRBJ1-1; D remains unclear. The CDR3 runs to 17 residues. The germline V and J ends were trimmed by 1 base and 1 base, with 16 bases remaining between them. Germline lookup yields CDR1 LGHNT and CDR2 FRNRAP. The CDR3 bases are TGTGCTAGTGGTTTGGGACCGGCCGGGGTAAGGAACACTGAAGCTTTCTTT. Encoded protein: CASGLGPAGVRNTEAFF.

The chain links TRBV5-8 to TRBJ1-4; D possibly corresponds to TRBD1 (5 bases). Germline loops: CDR1 SGHTS, CDR2 YDEGEE. V was pared by 2 bases and J by 2 bases, with 13 bases between. The CDR3 has 16 residues. Here the CDR3 DNA reads TGTGCCAGCAGCTTCCCTCGACAGACTACTAATGAAAAACTGTTTTTT. Protein: CASSFPRQTTNEKLFF.

The chain uses TRBV6-6 and TRBJ1-4; D is unclear. V lost 0 bases to trimming and J lost 3 bases, with 5 bases between them. This CDR3 comprises 14 residues. Germline V gene lookup returns CDR1 MNHNY and CDR2 SVGAGI (reference sequence). CDR3 DNA: TGTGCCAGCAGTTACTCGAGGGCTAATGAAAAACTGTTTTTT. It is translated as CASSYSRANEKLFF.

J is TRBJ2-5 and V is TRBV5-1; TRBD1 matches 7 bases. Losses at the gene ends were 4 bases for V and 5 bases for J; bases not matched to a gene: 11. Germline CDR1 and CDR2: SGHRS and YFSETQ. The CDR3 covers 15 residues. CDR3 region: CASSGATGVGETQYF. The CDR3 region has the DNA TGCGCCAGCAGCGGGGCTACAGGGGTGGGGGAGACCCAGTACTTC.

The chain recombines TRBV19 with TRBJ1-5; D is undetermined. The CDR3 consists of 11 residues. V lost 8 bases, J lost 9 bases, and 11 bases lay in between. Germline-derived CDR1 and CDR2 are LNHDA and SQIVND (reference sequence). The CDR3 here is CASRNPGPQHF. The CDR3 coding sequence is TGTGCCAGTCGCAACCCCGGGCCCCAGCATTTT.

This clone has only one observation. The chain carries TRBV27 and TRBJ2-5; 7 nucleotides align to TRBD2. Gene TRBJ2-7 matches the end of the DNA better, so the J call may be wrong. The CDR3 has 15 amino acids. Germline V lookup: CDR1 MNHEY, CDR2 SMNVEV (reference sequence). The CDR3 sequence is CASSAASGGNYEQYF. The CDR3 bases are TGTGCCAGCAGTGCCGCTAGCGGAGGGAACTACGAGCAGTACTTC.

The chain carries TRBV27 and TRBJ1-2; tentatively, D is TRBD1 (6 bases). Per germline, CDR1 MNHEY and CDR2 SMNVEV (reference sequence). Trimming took 0 bases from V and 7 from J, leaving 18 bases between them. The CDR3 is 16 amino acids. CDR3 amino acids: CASSLSNGDKVFGYTF. The CDR3 DNA sequence: TGTGCCAGCAGTTTATCGAATGGGGACAAAGTGTTTGGCTACACCTTC.